Below, 32 T cell receptor beta chains from the same sample are listed, as sequenced in a study of OX40 agonist ivuxolimab in advanced cancers. Repertoires were generated with immunoSEQ multiplex PCR, while TCRdb's copy carries only in-frame clones and drops some. The sample has 95,000 to 120,000 clones; under 95% are singletons. The sample in question was CD4+ or CD8+ T cells sorted from blood, obtained in a trial of the OX40 agonist ivuxolimab. All receptors come from an adult with an advanced solid tumor such as melanoma, head and neck, liver or kidney cancer.

The rearrangement uses TRBV25-1 and TRBJ2-7; 11 bases align to TRBD1. V lost 5 bases to trimming and J lost 3 bases; unmatched junction nucleotides: 3. Germline values: CDR1 MGHDK, CDR2 SYGVNS. CDR3 size: 14 residues. CDR3 sequence (DNA): TGTGCCAGCAGTAGAGGGACAGGGGGCTACGAGCAGTACTTC. It codes for CASSRGTGGYEQYF.

J is TRBJ2-1 and V is TRBV11-3; 7 bases line up with TRBD2. This CDR3 has 14 residues. V gave up 9 bases and J gave up 7 bases; unmatched junction bases: 12. Germline CDR1 reads SGHNT; CDR2 reads YENEEA. The CDR3 loop is CASSRLAALNEQFF. For the CDR3, the DNA is TGTGCCAGTTCCCGGCTAGCGGCCCTTAATGAGCAGTTCTTC.

The chain uses TRBV6-5 and TRBJ1-1; D call uncertain. Germline-derived CDR1 and CDR2 are MNHEY and SVGAGI. This CDR3 has 12 amino acids. V lost 6 bases and J lost 6, with 11 bases in between. CDR3: CASRSGGSEAFF. The CDR3 DNA follows: TGTGCCAGCAGGTCGGGAGGGTCTGAAGCTTTCTTT.

The chain links TRBV19 to TRBJ2-1, with D tentatively TRBD2 (5 bases). This CDR3 region has 13 residues. V lost 3 bases and J 10 bases, leaving 13 bases between the germline ends. Germline V gene data show CDR1 as LNHDA and CDR2 as SQIVND (reference sequence). CDR3 in amino acids: CASSIFSGNEQFF. The CDR3 DNA is TGTGCCAGTAGTATTTTCTCGGGGAACGAGCAGTTCTTC.

The chain links TRBV28 to TRBJ1-2; 10 bases agree with TRBD1. V was clipped by 5 bases and J by 4 bases; unmatched bases: 7. Germline V gene sequence: CDR1 MDHEN, CDR2 SYDVKM. The CDR3 is 15 residues long. CDR3 sequence (DNA): TGTGCCAGCAGTACTGGACAGGGGGACATCTATGGCTACACCTTC. Protein sequence: CASSTGQGDIYGYTF.

The table lists this clone with a count of one. CDR3 in DNA: TGTGCCAGCAGCCAAGGGGGCGACACTGAAGCTTTCTTT. Translation: CASSQGGDTEAFF. The chain couples TRBV11-3 to TRBJ1-1; 7 nucleotides align to TRBD1. CDR3 length: 13 residues. Germline values: CDR1 SGHNT, CDR2 YENEEA. V lost 5 bases, J lost 3 bases, and 3 bases stayed unmatched.

V and J are TRBV18 and TRBJ2-1, with 9 bases identical to TRBD2. V dropped 3 bases and J dropped 6; count of bases not matched to a gene: 18. The germline V gene encodes CDR1 KGHSH and CDR2 LQKENI. There are 19 residues in the CDR3. In DNA, the CDR3 is TGTGCCAGCTCACCCCAATGGAGAAGGCTAGCGGGATCAGGCAATGAGCAGTTCTTC. Its translation is CASSPQWRRLAGSGNEQFF.

V is TRBV9 and J is TRBJ2-3; possibly TRBD1 for D (6 bases). The V and J ends lost 5 bases and 2 bases respectively, with 21 bases between them. The CDR3 extends over 17 amino acids. Germline V gives CDR1 SGDLS, CDR2 YYNGEE. The CDR3 sequence: CASSDTTGTPTTDTQYF. The DNA for the CDR3 is TGTGCCAGCAGTGACACGACAGGCACCCCTACCACAGATACGCAGTATTTT.

This sequence joins TRBV5-1 and TRBJ2-1; 12 bases align to TRBD1. Germline CDR1 reads SGHRS; CDR2 reads YFSETQ. This CDR3 has 16 amino acids. The V and J ends lost 0 bases and 4 bases, in that order; junction bases with no gene match: 2. CDR3: CASSLEGQGAYNEQFF. The DNA for the CDR3 is TGCGCCAGCAGCTTGGAGGGACAGGGGGCTTACAATGAGCAGTTCTTC. The variable domain in full, completed from reference TRBV5-1 and TRBJ2-1, reads KAGVTQTPRYLIKTRGQQVTLSCSPISGHRSVSWYQQTPGQGLQFLFEYFSETQRNKGNFPGRFSGRQFSNSRSEMNVSTLELGDSALYLCASSLEGQGAYNEQFFGPGTRLTVL.

The chain is built from TRBV6-6 and TRBJ1-2, with D unresolved. The germline V gene has CDR1 MNHNY and CDR2 SVGAGI (reference sequence). This CDR3 is 14 amino acids long. Deletions cut 0 bases from V and 2 bases from J, with 7 bases between. The chain's CDR3 is CASSYSAGNYGYTF. The CDR3 bases are TGTGCCAGCAGTTACTCTGCGGGCAACTATGGCTACACCTTC.

CDR3 in amino acids: CAWSQGLRNTIYF. In nucleotides, the CDR3 is TGTGCCTGGAGTCAGGGGTTGAGGAACACCATATATTTT. The chain combines TRBV30 with TRBJ1-3; D may be TRBD1 (6 bases). The CDR3 contains 13 residues. Trimming stripped 2 bases from V and 7 bases from J, with 12 bases between. Germline V gene lookup returns CDR1 GTSNPN and CDR2 SVGIG (reference sequence).

This chain uses TRBV30 with TRBJ2-1; 12 bases fit TRBD2. CDR1 and CDR2 from the germline V gene are GTSNPN and SVGIG (reference sequence). The CDR3 totals 14 residues. J was trimmed by 8 bases and V by 4 bases; bases with no gene match: 6. The CDR3: CAWKRLAGEDEQFF. CDR3 in DNA: TGTGCCTGGAAGAGACTAGCGGGGGAGGATGAGCAGTTCTTC.

CDR3 protein: CASSLGLAGGYNEQFF. The DNA of the CDR3 is TGCGCCAGCAGCTTGGGACTAGCGGGCGGGTACAATGAGCAGTTCTTC. V gene TRBV5-1 combines with J gene TRBJ2-1; 10 bases are shared with TRBD2. The germline CDR1 and CDR2 sequences are SGHRS and YFSETQ. V dropped 0 bases and J dropped 4; count of bases not matched to a gene: 4. The CDR3 contains 16 residues.

V and J are TRBV19 and TRBJ2-1; TRBD1 agrees at 9 bases. With 4 bases clipped from V and 4 bases from J, the junction kept 5 bases outside the gene matches. Germline V gene data show CDR1 as LNHDA and CDR2 as SQIVND (reference sequence). The length of the CDR3 is 15 residues. The DNA of the CDR3 is TGTGCCAGTAGTACTGGACAGGGGCGATACAATGAGCAGTTCTTC. Protein sequence: CASSTGQGRYNEQFF.

The chain links TRBV19 to TRBJ2-1; a weak D match, TRBD1 (5 bases). CDR1 and CDR2 from the germline V gene are LNHDA and SQIVND (reference sequence). The CDR3 is made up of 13 amino acids. V was cut by 5 bases and J by 10 bases, with 15 bases left in between. This chain's CDR3 is CASSAQGGYEQFF. In nucleotides, the CDR3 is TGTGCCAGTAGTGCCCAGGGTGGCTACGAGCAGTTCTTC.

The CDR3 sequence: CASKRHSSNQPQHF. The CDR3, as DNA: TGTGCCAGCAAACGGCATTCTAGCAATCAGCCCCAGCATTTT. The chain recombines TRBV28 with TRBJ1-5; D unclear. Germline CDR1 MDHEN, CDR2 SYDVKM. V lost 7 bases and J 0 bases, leaving 10 bases between the germline ends. This CDR3 contains 14 residues.

The rearrangement joins TRBV11-2 to TRBJ1-2, with TRBD1 matching 12 bases. V lost 0 bases and J lost 8; bases outside the gene matches: 10. Germline V lookup: CDR1 SGHAT, CDR2 FQNNGV. The CDR3 extends over 17 amino acids. The chain's CDR3 is CASSLDPGQGAKIGYTF. CDR3 DNA sequence: TGTGCCAGCAGCTTAGACCCGGGACAGGGGGCGAAGATAGGCTACACCTTC.

The V call is TRBV11-3, the J call TRBJ2-7; 9 bases line up with TRBD2. The CDR3 extends over 16 amino acids. From germline, CDR1 is SGHNT and CDR2 YENEEA. With 5 bases clipped from V and 0 bases from J, the junction kept 8 bases outside the gene matches. This chain's CDR3 is CASSLVAGAISYEQYF. CDR3 nucleotides: TGTGCCAGCAGCCTCGTAGCGGGAGCAATCTCCTACGAGCAGTACTTC.

J is TRBJ1-2 and V is TRBV9, with D unresolved. This CDR3 region has 14 residues. V lost 3 bases, J lost 4 bases, and 13 bases lay in between. The germline V gene encodes CDR1 SGDLS and CDR2 YYNGEE. CDR3 sequence reads: CASSETQLGYGYTF. In DNA form, the CDR3 reads TGTGCCAGCAGCGAGACCCAGTTAGGCTATGGCTACACCTTC.

On this clone: The sample contains more than one DNA sequence encoding this CDR3. V and J are TRBV5-1 and TRBJ2-5; 7 bases map to TRBD1. The CDR3 consists of 14 residues. Germline lookup yields CDR1 SGHRS and CDR2 YFSETQ. Unmatched junction bases numbered 3, after V lost 0 bases and J lost 4 bases. This CDR3 reads CASSLGQGGETQYF. The CDR3 DNA reads as TGCGCCAGCAGCTTGGGACAGGGTGGAGAGACCCAGTACTTC.

A single count supports this clone. This chain links TRBV18 with TRBJ2-1; D tentatively reads TRBD1 or TRBD2 (5 bases each). The V and J ends lost 1 base and 5 bases respectively, with 18 bases between them. There are 17 residues in the CDR3. Germline V lookup: CDR1 KGHSH, CDR2 LQKENI. The CDR3 DNA reads TGTGCCAGCTCACCACAGGCAGGGAGCTTGAGCCACAATGAGCAGTTCTTC. It encodes CASSPQAGSLSHNEQFF.

The gene calls are TRBV11-1 and TRBJ2-5, with D possibly matching TRBD2 (6 bases). CDR1 is SGHAT and CDR2 is FQDESV in the germline V gene (reference sequence). The CDR3 is 18 amino acids. V was trimmed by 4 bases and J by 2 bases, leaving 23 bases between them. CDR3 amino acids: CASSSRYGSGILQETQYF. In nucleotides, the CDR3 is TGTGCCAGCAGCTCCCGCTATGGTAGCGGAATCTTACAAGAGACCCAGTACTTC.

The chain is built from TRBV4-2 and TRBJ1-2, with 8 bases fitting TRBD1. Germline V CDR1 and CDR2: LGHNA, YNFKEQ. With 6 bases clipped from V and 3 bases from J, the junction kept 9 bases outside the gene matches. This CDR3 region has 15 residues. The CDR3 bases are TGTGCCAGCAGTCCTAGACAGGGGAGGGACTATGGCTACACCTTC. Encoded protein: CASSPRQGRDYGYTF.

This chain connects TRBV7-3 to TRBJ2-7; D is uncertain. The CDR3 has 12 amino acids. Deletions cut 2 bases from V and 3 bases from J, with 5 bases between. The germline V gene has CDR1 SGHTA and CDR2 FQGTGA. CDR3 in amino acids: CASSLFRYEQYF. Here the CDR3 DNA reads TGTGCCAGCAGCTTATTTCGCTACGAGCAGTACTTC.

A few counts support this clone. The V and J genes are TRBV6-6 and TRBJ2-2, with D possibly TRBD1 on 6 matching bases. Trimming pared 3 bases from V and 4 bases from J, leaving 12 bases between. Germline assignment: CDR1 MNHNY and CDR2 SVGAGI (reference sequence). The CDR3 covers 15 residues. CDR3 sequence reads: CASSYVQGPTGELFF. CDR3 in DNA: TGTGCCAGCAGTTATGTACAGGGACCCACCGGGGAGCTGTTTTTT.

The chain carries TRBV7-9 and TRBJ2-1; TRBD2 matches 13 bases. Looked up from germline, CDR1 is SEHNR and CDR2 is FQNEAQ (reference sequence). This CDR3 comprises 16 residues. Unmatched junction bases numbered 3, after V lost 4 bases and J lost 3 bases. CDR3 coding DNA: TGTGCCAGCAGCTCGGGACTAGCGGGACGCTACAATGAGCAGTTCTTC. Protein: CASSSGLAGRYNEQFF.

The gene calls are TRBV7-9 and TRBJ1-1, with D unclear. Germline CDR1 reads SEHNR; CDR2 reads FQNEAQ (reference sequence). There are 15 residues in the CDR3. V was trimmed by 5 bases and J by 1 base, leaving 14 bases between them. The CDR3 spells CASSPAGIKNTEAFF. Here the CDR3 DNA reads TGTGCCAGCAGCCCTGCCGGAATAAAGAACACTGAAGCTTTCTTT.

The CDR3 coding sequence is TGTGCCATAATGTGGGGGCTGGGGTACAATGAGCAGTTCTTC. As protein: CAIMWGLGYNEQFF. J is TRBJ2-1 and V is TRBV7-9; a possible D gene is TRBD1 (6 bases). Germline CDR1 and CDR2: SEHNR and FQNEAQ (reference sequence). This CDR3 is 14 amino acids long. Trimming stripped 10 bases from V and 4 bases from J, with 17 bases between.

The rearrangement joins TRBV10-1 to TRBJ2-3; D might be TRBD1 (5 bases). The V end lost 0 bases, the J end lost 6 bases, and 10 bases lay between the germline ends. The CDR3 is made up of 14 amino acids. The V gene's germline CDR1 is WNHNN and CDR2 SYGVQD (reference sequence). CDR3 residues: CASSESGRGDTQYF. In DNA, the CDR3 is TGCGCCAGCAGTGAGTCGGGAAGGGGTGATACGCAGTATTTT.

The rearrangement uses TRBV7-3 and TRBJ2-2; a possible D gene is TRBD1 (6 bases). This CDR3 has 15 residues. Trimming pared 5 bases from V and 4 bases from J, leaving 14 bases between. Germline CDR1 reads SGHTA; CDR2 reads FQGTGA. The CDR3 spells CASSLQGSTTGELFF. The CDR3 coding sequence is TGTGCCAGCAGCCTACAGGGATCGACCACCGGGGAGCTGTTTTTT.

J is TRBJ2-3 and V is TRBV12-5; the match to TRBD1 covers 11 bases. Looked up from germline, CDR1 is LGHNT and CDR2 is FRNRAP. The trim removed 6 bases at V and 4 bases at J, leaving 6 bases unmatched. The CDR3 loop spans 15 amino acids. The CDR3 region has the DNA TGTGCTAGTGGACCCGGACAGGGGGCTCCAGATACGCAGTATTTT. It is translated as CASGPGQGAPDTQYF. The full variable domain, with the rest looked up from reference TRBV12-5 and TRBJ2-3, is DARVTQTPRHKVTEMGQEVTMRCQPILGHNTVFWYRQTMMQGLELLAYFRNRAPLDDSGMPKDRFSAEMPDATLATLKIQPSEPRDSAVYFCASGPGQGAPDTQYFGPGTRLTVL.

The rearrangement uses TRBV18 and TRBJ1-1; 7 bases map to TRBD1. With 3 bases clipped from V and 8 bases from J, the junction kept 6 bases outside the gene matches. CDR3 length: 13 amino acids. CDR1 and CDR2 (germline): KGHSH, LQKENI. CDR3 nucleotides: TGTGCCAGCTCACCGGACAGGCTGGGGGAAGCTTTCTTT. This codes for CASSPDRLGEAFF. The entire variable domain, with the rest obtained from reference TRBV18 and TRBJ1-1, is as follows: NAGVMQNPRHLVRRRGQEARLRCSPMKGHSHVYWYRQLPEEGLKFMVYLQKENIIDESGMPKERFSAEFPKEGPSILRIQQVVRGDSAAYFCASSPDRLGEAFFGQGTRLTVV.